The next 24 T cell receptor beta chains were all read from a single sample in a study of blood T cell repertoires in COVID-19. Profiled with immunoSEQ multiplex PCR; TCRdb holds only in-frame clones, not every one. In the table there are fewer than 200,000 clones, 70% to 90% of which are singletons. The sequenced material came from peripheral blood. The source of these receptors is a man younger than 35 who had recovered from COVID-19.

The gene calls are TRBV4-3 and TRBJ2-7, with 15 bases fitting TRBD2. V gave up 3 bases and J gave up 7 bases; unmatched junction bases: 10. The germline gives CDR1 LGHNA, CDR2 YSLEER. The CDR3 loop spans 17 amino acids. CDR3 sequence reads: CASSHSQTGTSGREQYF. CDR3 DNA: TGCGCCAGCAGCCATTCTCAAACCGGGACTAGCGGGAGGGAGCAGTACTTC.

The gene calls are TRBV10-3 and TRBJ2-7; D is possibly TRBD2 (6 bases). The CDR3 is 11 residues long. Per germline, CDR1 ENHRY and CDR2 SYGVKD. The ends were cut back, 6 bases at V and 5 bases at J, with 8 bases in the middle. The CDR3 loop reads CAIRLADEQYF. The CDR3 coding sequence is TGTGCCATCAGACTAGCCGACGAGCAGTACTTC.

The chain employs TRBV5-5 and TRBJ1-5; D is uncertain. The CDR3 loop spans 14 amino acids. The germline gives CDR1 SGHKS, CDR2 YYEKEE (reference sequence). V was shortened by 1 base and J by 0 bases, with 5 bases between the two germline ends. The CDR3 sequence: CASSLSDSNQPQHF. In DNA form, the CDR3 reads TGTGCCAGCAGCTTGTCAGATAGCAATCAGCCCCAGCATTTT. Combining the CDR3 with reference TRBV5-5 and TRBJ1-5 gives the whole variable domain DAGVTQSPTHLIKTRGQQVTLRCSPISGHKSVSWYQQVLGQGPQFIFQYYEKEERGRGNFPDRFSARQFPNYSSELNVNALLLGDSALYLCASSLSDSNQPQHFGDGTRLSIL.

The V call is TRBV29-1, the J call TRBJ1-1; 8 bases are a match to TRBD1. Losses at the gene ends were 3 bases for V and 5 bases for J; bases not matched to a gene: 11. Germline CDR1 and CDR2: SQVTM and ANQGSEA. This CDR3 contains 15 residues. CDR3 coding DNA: TGCAGCGTTGACCTGGCAGGGGGCAAGCGGACTGAAGCTTTCTTT. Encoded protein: CSVDLAGGKRTEAFF. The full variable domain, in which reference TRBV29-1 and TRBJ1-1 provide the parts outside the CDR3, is SAVISQKPSRDICQRGTSLTIQCQVDSQVTMMFWYRQQPGQSLTLIATANQGSEATYESGFVIDKFPISRPNLTFSTLTVSNMSPEDSSIYLCSVDLAGGKRTEAFFGQGTRLTVV.

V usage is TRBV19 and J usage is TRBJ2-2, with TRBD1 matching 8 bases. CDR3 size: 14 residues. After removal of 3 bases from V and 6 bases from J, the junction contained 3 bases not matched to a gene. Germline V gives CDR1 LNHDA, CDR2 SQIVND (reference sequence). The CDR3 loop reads CASSMQGAAGELFF. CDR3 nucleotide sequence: TGTGCCAGTAGTATGCAGGGGGCGGCCGGGGAGCTGTTTTTT.

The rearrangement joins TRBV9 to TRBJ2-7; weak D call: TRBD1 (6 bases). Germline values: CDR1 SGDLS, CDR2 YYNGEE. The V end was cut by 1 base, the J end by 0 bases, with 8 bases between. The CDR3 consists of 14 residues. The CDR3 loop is CASSVYRDSYEQYF. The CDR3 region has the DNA TGTGCCAGCAGCGTATACAGGGACTCCTACGAGCAGTACTTC.

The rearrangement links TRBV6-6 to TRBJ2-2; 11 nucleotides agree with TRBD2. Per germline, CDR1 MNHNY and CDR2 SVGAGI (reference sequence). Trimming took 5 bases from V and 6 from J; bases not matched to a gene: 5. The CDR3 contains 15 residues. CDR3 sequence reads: CASSTPLAGAGELFF. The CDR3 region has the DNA TGTGCCAGCAGTACCCCACTAGCGGGAGCCGGGGAGCTGTTTTTT.

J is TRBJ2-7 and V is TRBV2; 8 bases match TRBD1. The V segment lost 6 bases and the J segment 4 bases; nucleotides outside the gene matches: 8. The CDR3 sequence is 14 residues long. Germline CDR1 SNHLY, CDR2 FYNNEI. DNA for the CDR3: TGTGCCAGCAGGCAGGACAGGGCGATTTACGAGCAGTACTTC. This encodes CASRQDRAIYEQYF.

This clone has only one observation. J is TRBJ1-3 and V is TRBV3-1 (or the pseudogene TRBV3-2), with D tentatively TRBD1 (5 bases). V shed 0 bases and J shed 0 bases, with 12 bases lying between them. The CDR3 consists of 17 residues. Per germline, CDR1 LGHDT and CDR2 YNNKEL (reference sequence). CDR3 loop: CASSQERGGYSGNTIYF. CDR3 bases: TGTGCCAGCAGCCAAGAGAGGGGAGGGTACTCTGGAAACACCATATATTTT.

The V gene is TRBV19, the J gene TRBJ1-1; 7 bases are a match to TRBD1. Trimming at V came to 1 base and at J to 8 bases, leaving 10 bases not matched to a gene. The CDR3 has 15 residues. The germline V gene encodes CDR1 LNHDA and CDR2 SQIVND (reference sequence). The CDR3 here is CASSIGTGTAREAFF. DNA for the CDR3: TGTGCCAGTAGTATAGGAACCGGGACAGCCAGAGAAGCTTTCTTT.

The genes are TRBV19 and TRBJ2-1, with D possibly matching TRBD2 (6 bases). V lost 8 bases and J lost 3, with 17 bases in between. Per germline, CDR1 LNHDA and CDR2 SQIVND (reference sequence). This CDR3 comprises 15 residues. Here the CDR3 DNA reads TGTGCCAGTGGGTCACAGCGGGTGGACTACAATGAGCAGTTCTTC. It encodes CASGSQRVDYNEQFF.

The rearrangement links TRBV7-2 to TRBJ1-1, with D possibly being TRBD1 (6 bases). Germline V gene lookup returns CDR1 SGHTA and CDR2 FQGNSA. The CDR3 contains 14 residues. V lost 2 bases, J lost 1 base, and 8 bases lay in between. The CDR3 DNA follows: TGTGCCAGCAGCTTACTACAGGGGAACACTGAAGCTTTCTTT. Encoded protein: CASSLLQGNTEAFF. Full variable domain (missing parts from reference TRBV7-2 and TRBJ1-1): GAGVSQSPSNKVTEKGKDVELRCDPISGHTALYWYRQSLGQGLEFLIYFQGNSAPDKSGLPSDRFSAERTGGSVSTLTIQRTQQEDSAVYLCASSLLQGNTEAFFGQGTRLTVV.

The CDR3 DNA is TGTGCCAGCAGGAGGACAGGGGGCTCTGGAAACACCATATATTTT. Translating gives CASRRTGGSGNTIYF. V is TRBV6-5 and J is TRBJ1-3, with TRBD1 matching over 10 bases. The CDR3 runs to 15 residues. Germline values: CDR1 MNHEY, CDR2 SVGAGI. The J segment lost 0 bases and the V segment lost 6 bases, leaving 2 bases of the junction unmatched.

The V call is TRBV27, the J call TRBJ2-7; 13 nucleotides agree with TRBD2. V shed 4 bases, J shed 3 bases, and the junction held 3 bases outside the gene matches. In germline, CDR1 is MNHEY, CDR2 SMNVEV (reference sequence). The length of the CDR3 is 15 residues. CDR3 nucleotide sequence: TGTGCCAGCAGTTATACTAGCGGGAGGGTCTACGAGCAGTACTTC. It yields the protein CASSYTSGRVYEQYF.

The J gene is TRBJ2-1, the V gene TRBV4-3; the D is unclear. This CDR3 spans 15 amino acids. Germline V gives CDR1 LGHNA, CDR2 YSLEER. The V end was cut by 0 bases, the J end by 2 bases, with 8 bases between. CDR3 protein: CASSQETGPYNEQFF. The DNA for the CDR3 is TGCGCCAGCAGCCAAGAAACTGGGCCCTACAATGAGCAGTTCTTC.

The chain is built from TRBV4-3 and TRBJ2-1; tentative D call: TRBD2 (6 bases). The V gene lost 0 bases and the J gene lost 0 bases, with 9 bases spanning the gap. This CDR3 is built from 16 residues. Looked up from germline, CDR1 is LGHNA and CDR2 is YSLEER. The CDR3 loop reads CASSQEGGLSYNEQFF. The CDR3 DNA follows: TGCGCCAGCAGCCAAGAGGGAGGACTCTCCTACAATGAGCAGTTCTTC.

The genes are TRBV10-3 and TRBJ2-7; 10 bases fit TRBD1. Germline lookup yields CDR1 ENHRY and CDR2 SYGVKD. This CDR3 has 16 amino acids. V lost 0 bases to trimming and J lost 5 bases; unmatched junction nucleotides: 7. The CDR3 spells CAISESKGQGSHEQYF. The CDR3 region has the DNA TGTGCCATCAGTGAGTCGAAGGGACAGGGGAGTCACGAGCAGTACTTC.

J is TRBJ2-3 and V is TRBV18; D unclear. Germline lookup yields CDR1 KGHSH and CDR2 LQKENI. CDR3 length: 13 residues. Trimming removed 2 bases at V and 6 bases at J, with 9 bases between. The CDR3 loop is CASSPNLADTQYF. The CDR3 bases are TGTGCCAGCTCACCAAACCTCGCGGATACGCAGTATTTT.

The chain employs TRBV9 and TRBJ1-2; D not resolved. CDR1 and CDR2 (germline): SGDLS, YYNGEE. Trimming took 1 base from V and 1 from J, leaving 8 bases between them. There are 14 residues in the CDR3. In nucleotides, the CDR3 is TGTGCCAGCAGCGTATCAGGCAGTAACTATGGCTACACCTTC. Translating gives CASSVSGSNYGYTF.

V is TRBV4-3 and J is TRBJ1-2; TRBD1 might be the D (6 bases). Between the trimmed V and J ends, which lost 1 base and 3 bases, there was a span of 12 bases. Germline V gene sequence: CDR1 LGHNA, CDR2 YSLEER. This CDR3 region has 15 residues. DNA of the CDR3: TGCGCCAGCAGCCAAGGTTCAGGGGCGGACTATGGCTACACCTTC. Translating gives CASSQGSGADYGYTF.

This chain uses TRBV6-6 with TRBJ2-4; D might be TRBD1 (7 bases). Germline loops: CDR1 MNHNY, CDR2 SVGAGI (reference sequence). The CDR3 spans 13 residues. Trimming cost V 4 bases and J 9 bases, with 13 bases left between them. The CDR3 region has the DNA TGTGCCAGCAGTTTCCCCCAGGGGGGCATTCAGTACTTC. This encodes CASSFPQGGIQYF.

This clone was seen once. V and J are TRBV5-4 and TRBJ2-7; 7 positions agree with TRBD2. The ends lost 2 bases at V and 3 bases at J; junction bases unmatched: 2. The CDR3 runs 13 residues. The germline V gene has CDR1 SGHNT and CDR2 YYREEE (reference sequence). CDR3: CASSFRGGYEQYF. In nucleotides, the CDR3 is TGTGCCAGCAGCTTTCGCGGGGGCTACGAGCAGTACTTC.

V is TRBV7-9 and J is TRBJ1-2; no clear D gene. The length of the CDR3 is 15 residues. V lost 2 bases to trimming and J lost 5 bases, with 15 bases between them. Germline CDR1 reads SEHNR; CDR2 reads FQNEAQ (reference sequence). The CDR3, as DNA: TGTGCCAGCAGCTTATTCGAGGGAGAGGGTTATGGCTACACCTTC. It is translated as CASSLFEGEGYGYTF.

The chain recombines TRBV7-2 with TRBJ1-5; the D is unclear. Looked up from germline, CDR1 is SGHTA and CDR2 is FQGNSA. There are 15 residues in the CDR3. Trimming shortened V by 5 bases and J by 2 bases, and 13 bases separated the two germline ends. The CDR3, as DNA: TGTGCCAGCAGCACGCCGCAGGCAGGCAATCAGCCCCAGCATTTT. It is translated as CASSTPQAGNQPQHF.